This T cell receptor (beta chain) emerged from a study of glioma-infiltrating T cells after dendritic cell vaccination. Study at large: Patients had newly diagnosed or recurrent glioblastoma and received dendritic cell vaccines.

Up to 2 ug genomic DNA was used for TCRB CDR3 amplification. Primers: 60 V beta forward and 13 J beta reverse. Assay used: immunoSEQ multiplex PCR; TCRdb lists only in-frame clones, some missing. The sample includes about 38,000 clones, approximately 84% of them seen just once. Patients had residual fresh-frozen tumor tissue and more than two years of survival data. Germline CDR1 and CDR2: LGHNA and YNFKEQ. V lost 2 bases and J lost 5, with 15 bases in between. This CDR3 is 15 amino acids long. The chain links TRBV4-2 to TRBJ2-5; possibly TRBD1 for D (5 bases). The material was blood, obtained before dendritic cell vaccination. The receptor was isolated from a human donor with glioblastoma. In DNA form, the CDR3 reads TGTGCCAGCAGCCAAAATACAGGTCCCTGGGAGACCCAGTACTTC. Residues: CASSQNTGPWETQYF.